These 18 T cell receptor beta chains were sequenced from one sample in a study of blood T cells in healthy people across ages. Next came a second PCR, run for 7 to 11 cycles, which used a sample-barcoded 5' primer along with a J-beta primer mix. TCRdb re-called the 5' RACE reads with MiXCR, one entry per CDR3 protein. The table includes around 820,000 distinct CDR3 sequences, more than 20% detected once. These data were likewise used in another study, on T cells of mothers and their children.

Sequencing was carried out using blood. These receptors were collected from a boy aged 5-17 years in good health.

This clonotype was picked up a small number of times. This chain connects TRBV28 to TRBJ2-5; maybe TRBD1 (5 bases). The end of the DNA fits TRBJ2-1 better, so the J call may be wrong. Germline V gene data show CDR1 as MDHEN and CDR2 as SYDVKM. This CDR3 contains 16 residues. Here the CDR3 reads CASSLKGQRPYNEQFF. In nucleotides, the CDR3 is TGTGCCAGCAGTTTAAAGGGGCAGAGACCCTACAATGAGCAGTTCTTC.

This clonotype has only a few counts. The chain uses TRBV4-3 and TRBJ1-6; D gene ambiguous. The V end was cut by 0 bases, the J end by 8 bases, with 14 bases between. The CDR3 covers 16 residues. From germline, CDR1 is LGHNA and CDR2 YSLEER. The CDR3 DNA follows: TGCGCCAGCAGCCAAGATCTCAGCGAAGCTTATTCACCCCTCCACTTT. This codes for CASSQDLSEAYSPLHF.

This clonotype has more than one count but fewer than ten. This chain links TRBV29-1 with TRBJ2-1; D gene unclear. Looked up from germline, CDR1 is SQVTM and CDR2 is ANQGSEA. Trimming took off 0 bases at V and 3 bases at J, with 21 bases between the two ends. CDR3 length: 18 residues. In DNA form, the CDR3 reads TGCAGCGTTGAAGATCATAGCCGAGGCGCTTTCCTCTACAATGAGCAGTTCTTC. This gives the protein CSVEDHSRGAFLYNEQFF.

V usage is TRBV3-1 and J usage is TRBJ1-1; D might be TRBD1 (6 bases). Trimming removed 1 base at V and 1 base at J, with 7 bases between. The CDR3 consists of 14 residues. The germline V gene has CDR1 LGHDT and CDR2 YNNKEL (reference sequence). The CDR3 sequence: CASSQGQANTEAFF. The DNA for the CDR3 is TGTGCCAGCAGCCAAGGACAGGCGAACACTGAAGCTTTCTTT.

In its sample, this clonotype was seen a few times. This chain connects TRBV29-1 to TRBJ2-1; 7 bases map to TRBD2. Germline-derived CDR1 and CDR2 are SQVTM and ANQGSEA. The CDR3 extends over 15 amino acids. V dropped 5 bases and J dropped 5; count of bases not matched to a gene: 12. CDR3 region: CSVPPGTTGNNEQFF. CDR3 DNA: TGCAGCGTTCCGCCAGGGACTACAGGTAACAATGAGCAGTTCTTC.

V usage is TRBV6-5 and J usage is TRBJ2-5, with D tentatively TRBD2 (6 bases). The V gene's germline CDR1 is MNHEY and CDR2 SVGAGI. The CDR3 runs 20 residues. Trimming pared 6 bases from V and 5 bases from J, leaving 34 bases between. The DNA of the CDR3 is TGTGCCAGCAGCTTAGGAACTAACCGGGACCGGGGGATTGGTAGGGAGACCCAGTACTTC. This translates into CASSLGTNRDRGIGRETQYF.

This chain joins TRBV28 and TRBJ2-7, with D tentatively TRBD2 (6 bases). The CDR3 spans 13 residues. Germline CDR1 MDHEN, CDR2 SYDVKM. V was pared by 5 bases and J by 2 bases, with 10 bases between. The CDR3 region has the DNA TGTGCCAGCAGTCAACGGGAGACCTACGAGCAGTACTTC. Translation: CASSQRETYEQYF.

V gene TRBV5-1 combines with J gene TRBJ2-5, with a tentative D call TRBD1 (6 bases). CDR1 is SGHRS, CDR2 YFSETQ, per germline. V lost 3 bases and J lost 5, with 11 bases in between. This CDR3 contains 13 residues. The CDR3 sequence is CASSWDTRETQYF. The CDR3 DNA reads as TGCGCCAGCAGCTGGGACACACGGGAGACCCAGTACTTC.

This clonotype appeared a few times. This rearrangement joins TRBV20-1 to TRBJ2-7, with 8 bases fitting TRBD2. CDR3 length equals 15 residues. The V and J ends lost 3 bases and 0 bases, in that order; junction bases with no gene match: 7. CDR1 is DFQATT and CDR2 is SNEGSKA in the germline V gene (reference sequence). CDR3 protein: CSARKTGGLSYEQYF. The CDR3 nucleotides read TGCAGTGCTAGGAAAACGGGGGGGCTCTCCTACGAGCAGTACTTC.

This clonotype was seen a handful of times. The chain is built from TRBV5-6 and TRBJ1-1; D is unresolved. Deletions cut 2 bases from V and 5 bases from J, with 10 bases between. This CDR3 comprises 13 residues. Germline V gene data show CDR1 as SGHDT and CDR2 as YYEEEE. The CDR3 sequence is CASSFNPGTEAFF. CDR3 nucleotide sequence: TGTGCCAGCAGCTTTAACCCAGGTACTGAAGCTTTCTTT.

V is TRBV15 and J is TRBJ2-7, with a weak D call TRBD2 (6 bases). This CDR3 has 18 amino acids. Germline assignment: CDR1 LNHNV and CDR2 YYDKDF (reference sequence). V lost 3 bases to trimming and J lost 2 bases, with 23 bases between them. The chain's CDR3 is CATSSTGTPTRETYEQYF. The CDR3 DNA sequence: TGTGCCACCAGCAGTACCGGGACTCCCACACGTGAGACCTACGAGCAGTACTTC.

The chain couples TRBV4-2 to TRBJ2-5, with 9 bases lining up with TRBD2. The J call is in doubt because the DNA end fits TRBJ2-7 better. CDR1 and CDR2 from the germline V gene are LGHNA and YNFKEQ. The CDR3 has 16 residues. The chain's CDR3 is CASSQEAGLAAYEQYF. CDR3 DNA sequence: TGTGCCAGCAGCCAAGAGGCGGGACTAGCCGCCTACGAGCAGTACTTC.

The genes are TRBV29-1 and TRBJ2-1, with a weak D call TRBD1 (6 bases). Trimming removed 4 bases from V and 4 bases from J, with 14 bases in between. The CDR3 covers 14 residues. The germline V gene encodes CDR1 SQVTM and CDR2 ANQGSEA. CDR3 DNA: TGCAGCGTTGCTGGACAGCATCCTTACAATGAGCAGTTCTTC. It yields the protein CSVAGQHPYNEQFF.

The V gene is TRBV6-5, the J gene TRBJ2-5; 10 bases agree with TRBD1. This CDR3 is 17 amino acids long. CDR1 is MNHEY and CDR2 is SVGAGI in the germline V gene. The V segment lost 5 bases and the J segment 0 bases; nucleotides outside the gene matches: 9. The chain's CDR3 is CASSNLRTGGHQETQYF. DNA for the CDR3: TGTGCCAGCAGTAACTTGCGGACAGGGGGTCACCAAGAGACCCAGTACTTC.

The chain employs TRBV2 and TRBJ2-1; 9 bases align to TRBD1. This CDR3 comprises 20 residues. V lost 2 bases to trimming and J lost 1 base; unmatched junction nucleotides: 15. Germline V CDR1 and CDR2: SNHLY, FYNNEI. The CDR3 is CASSETAVTGGRKSYNEQFF. The CDR3 bases are TGTGCCAGCAGTGAAACGGCGGTGACAGGGGGTAGGAAATCCTACAATGAGCAGTTCTTC. Based on the CDR3 plus reference TRBV2 and TRBJ2-1, the full variable domain is EPEVTQTPSHQVTQMGQEVILRCVPISNHLYFYWYRQILGQKVEFLVSFYNNEISEKSEIFDDQFSVERPDGSNFTLKIRSTKLEDSAMYFCASSETAVTGGRKSYNEQFFGPGTRLTVL.

J is TRBJ1-4 and V is TRBV12-3 or TRBV12-4, with a possible D match to TRBD1 (6 bases). CDR3 length equals 14 residues. Trimming shortened V by 3 bases and J by 7 bases, and 12 bases separated the two germline ends. CDR3 region: CASSFNGGSEKLFF. The DNA of the CDR3 is TGTGCCAGCAGTTTTAATGGGGGCTCTGAAAAACTGTTTTTT.

The chain joins TRBV12-3 or TRBV12-4 to TRBJ1-3; TRBD1 matches 8 bases. After removal of 5 bases from V and 8 bases from J, the junction contained 17 bases not matched to a gene. This CDR3 spans 17 amino acids. The CDR3, as DNA: TGTGCCAGCAGTCTCCCCAGGACAGGGCCCCCTTTGGACACCATATATTTT. This translates into CASSLPRTGPPLDTIYF.

This clonotype occurred once. The V call is TRBV7-2, the J call TRBJ2-2; 8 positions match TRBD2. Germline V CDR1 and CDR2: SGHTA, FQGNSA. This CDR3 is built from 16 residues. V trimming: 5 bases; J trimming: 3 bases; junction bases outside the gene matches: 8. In DNA form, the CDR3 reads TGTGCCAGCAGCACCTTCCGGGGGGGTTACACCGGGGAGCTGTTTTTT. Residues: CASSTFRGGYTGELFF.